This TCR beta chain came from a study of T cells in Graves' hyperthyroidism and ophthalmopathy (dated by TCRdb to about 2019). At the level of the whole study: Peripheral blood samples were taken at the time of initial diagnosis, prior to any treatment. A discovery cohort of approximately 97 patients, fewer than 50 with Graves' ophthalmopathy and over 55 with stable Graves' hyperthyroidism, was used to find distinguishing TCR V-J signatures. Prospective prediction of ophthalmopathy was tested in an independent validation cohort of 18 to 20 hyperthyroidism patients and 17 patients who later progressed to ophthalmopathy. The roughly 91 discovery patients were randomly divided into training and test sets at a 7:3 ratio. In addition, the study compared T-cell repertoires in thyroid tissue and in blood from five or six Graves' hyperthyroidism patients. After blood sampling, hyperthyroidism patients were treated with methimazole at a starting dose of 30 mg daily, and ophthalmopathy patients were treated with high-dose intravenous methylprednisolone. According to the paper, TCR Vbeta CDR3 sequencing was carried out on roughly 130 peripheral blood samples, which came from approximately 41 ophthalmopathy, fewer than 80 hyperthyroidism and approximately 17 progressor patients.

Study-wide conclusions, independent of this receptor: Sample size was not statistically predetermined, and blinding of investigators to group allocation was not performed. Most expanded thyroid clonotypes (frequency above 0.001) were also found in blood, which suggests that blood repertoires may mirror thyroid immune responses. In validation, the model predicted progression to ophthalmopathy with roughly 70% sensitivity and 72% to 85% specificity, a median of 6.5 months before onset. A model built on a 13 V-J signature distinguished ophthalmopathy from stable hyperthyroidism, reaching 87.88% sensitivity and around 81% specificity in cross-validation and 80%/75% in testing.

Amplification of TCR beta CDR3 regions was carried out from RNA transcripts. The first round of RT-PCR for the TCR CDR3 was performed with the HTBI primer set and the Qiagen OneStep RT-PCR kit. The libraries were constructed in a second round of multiplex PCR and then size-selected and purified. Paired-end sequencing of the libraries was performed with 100 bp reads on an Illumina HiSeq2000. Regarding the original processing steps: Raw data were processed with SOAPnuke, discarding reads with adapters, uncalled bases, mean Phred below 15, or no exact constant-primer or identifier match. High-quality paired reads were merged with COPE v1.2.5, and unique nucleotide sequences were defined as clonotypes. MiTCR v1.1 was used to align clonotypes to the IMGT TRBV, TRBD and TRBJ reference segments. The analysis included only V-J combinations with a frequency above 0.0001, which together covered 99.2% of the repertoires. The TCS score was defined as F50 (clonal expansion) divided by E x V (chaos), with BLOSUM62-based TCRdist calculated between CDR3 peptides within each V-J. Welch's t-statistics and random forest reduced several hundred V-J features to about 13, which were used in a naive Bayes classifier (R e1071). The raw public reads went through TCRdb reprocessing: fastp at Q25, MiXCR clone calling, in-frame beta chains kept. Identical CDR3 protein sequences are pooled into one entry, listed with their most common genes and DNA. The V and J calls and clone size are TCRdb's, not the authors'. This sample has 700,000 or so distinct CDR3 sequences in its table, and about 17% of those were observed once. The ten largest account for roughly 8% of the sample.

On this clonotype itself: The clone's antigen remains unknown. Per-base qualities were not stored, and no clone one base away is much larger.

A patient counted as having stable Graves' hyperthyroidism if no progression to ophthalmopathy occurred over 18 months of follow-up. Hyperthyroidism patients were newly diagnosed, had a disease duration of under 2 months, and were aged 18 to 65 years. Any patient with an uncontrolled infection, another autoimmune disease, pregnancy or lactation was excluded. Diagnoses relied on clinical symptoms, serum thyroxine and TRAb, thyroid ultrasound and orbital computed tomography. PBMCs were separated from about 10 ml of fresh peripheral blood using Ficoll-Paque density gradient centrifugation. Total RNA was extracted using Trizol reagent, and RNA quality was assessed on an Agilent 2100 Bioanalyzer. The TCR was taken from a man between 18 and 35 years old with Graves' hyperthyroidism. The sample consisted of blood.

The DNA sequence reads TGTGCCAGTAGTAACTTTCTAGCGGGAGCTAGCTCCTACAATGAGCAGTTCTTC. It encodes CASSNFLAGASSYNEQFF. Here the chain combines TRBV19 and TRBJ2-1, with 10 bases matching TRBD2. The cysteine opens and the phenylalanine closes a CDR3 of 18 amino acids. CDR3 DNA only is kept here, 54 bases in frame from base 1. Looking up the germline V gene (reference sequence) yields CDR1 LNHDA and CDR2 SQIVND. Trimming takes 4 bases off V and 0 bases off J; junction bases not matched to a gene: 9.